This TCR beta chain is from a study of human T cells and chemical hapten exposure. The germline V gene has CDR1 SGHVS and CDR2 FNYEAQ. The CDR3 consists of 15 residues. Deletions cut 5 bases from V and 15 bases from J, with 26 bases between. The time point was: patch test 1, 2 weeks after DPC sensitization. The treatment: therapeutic diphenylcyclopropenone sensitization with weekly scalp DPC. TCRdb independently ran MiXCR on the RACE reads; one entry per CDR3 protein. This sample has tens of thousands of distinct CDR3 sequences; around a third occur once, and the top ten carry 8.9%. This chain joins TRBV7-6 and TRBJ2-1, with D possibly being TRBD2 (5 bases). The sample here was whole blood, taken in connection with sensitization to the hapten diphenylcyclopropenone (DPC). This TCR derives from a man aged 40-49 years with alopecia areata. Some clones in this sample may be carry-over from other donors' samples. The CDR3 DNA reads TGTGCCAGCAGCGAGGGCCAGCTCGGGTGGATTCTGAGGTTCTTC. This translates into CASSEGQLGWILRFF.